This note documents a single TCR beta chain sequence. Antigen: not known. The source of the sample is a study of cytomegalovirus exposure and HLA in healthy donors. Whole-study findings and limits: Subsequent analysis of the approximately 110 validation repertoires found a tendency for first-cohort TCR clusters to co-occur.

The CDR3 extends over 15 amino acids. Per the germline V gene, CDR1 is SNHLY and CDR2 is FYNNEI. V shed 4 bases and J 4 bases; nucleotides not matched to a gene: 6. Sequencing used immunoSEQ multiplex PCR; TCRdb keeps in-frame clones, though not all of them. Of roughly 260,000 clones listed, around 90% are singletons. The chain combines TRBV2 with TRBJ2-2, with TRBD2 matching over 7 bases. This TCR was sampled from a woman between 18 and 29 years old in good health and CMV-seronegative. The sample taken for sequencing was PBMCs. The DNA for the CDR3 is TGTGCCAGCAGTGTTTCCAGCGGGGTCACCGGGGAGCTGTTTTTT. Translating gives CASSVSSGVTGELFF.